This is a list of T cell receptor beta chains from one sample in a study of blood T cell repertoires in COVID-19. Clones were sequenced by immunoSEQ multiplex PCR, and TCRdb holds only the in-frame ones, with some missing. The sample has around 150,000 clones, around four fifths seen once. Sequencing was done on a sample of PBMCs or T cells enriched from blood (not recorded which). These receptors were collected from a woman between 55 and 75 years old who had recovered from COVID-19. CDR3s leave out the opening cysteine and the closing phenylalanine or tryptophan.

v_gene	len	j_gene	CDR3aa
TRBV5-1	13	TRBJ2-2	ASSTSGATAGELF
TRBV5-1	13	TRBJ2-1	ASSLSGYSYNEQF
TRBV5-1	11	TRBJ2-7	ASSLVGLWEQY
TRBV29-1	11	TRBJ1-2	SVASGADYGYT
TRBV19	11	TRBJ1-1	ASSLQMNTEAF
TRBV5-1	15	TRBJ2-1	ASSLTLAGDSYNEQF
TRBV30	13	TRBJ2-7	AWTNGGTSSYEQY
TRBV11-2	12	TRBJ2-2	ASSFRQNTGELF
TRBV2	12	TRBJ2-7	ASSGLASSYEQY
TRBV6-6	12	TRBJ2-5	ASSYAGEGETQY
TRBV20-1	9	TRBJ2-1	SASSGNEQF
TRBV4-2	15	TRBJ2-7	ASSQDRLATSSYEQY
TRBV6-6	13	TRBJ2-7	ASRRTSRSHYEQY
TRBV10-2	11	TRBJ1-5	ASSLSGGQPQH
TRBV19	12	TRBJ2-4	ASRQRLSENIQY
TRBV11-2	13	TRBJ1-2	ASSPYRDTNYGYT
TRBV6-6	15	TRBJ2-6	ASSPQRTVSGANVLT
TRBV10-3	14	TRBJ2-1	AISDQREGSYNEQF
TRBV19	13	TRBJ1-6	ASSGGVRGKSPLH
TRBV2	10	TRBJ2-7	ASGTGLYEQY
TRBV29-1	13	TRBJ1-2	SVWTGGARDYGYT
TRBV28	11	TRBJ1-2	ASRSRGNYGYT
TRBV3-1/TRBV3-2	12	TRBJ2-2	ASRPPGRGGELF
TRBV6-1	13	TRBJ1-6	ASSEEEGFNSPLH